One T cell receptor (beta chain) is described in this entry. These data belong to a study of blood T cell repertoires in COVID-19. Across the whole study: Sites across the United States, Italy and Spain contributed samples from acute and convalescent COVID-19.

V shed 5 bases, J shed 7 bases, and the junction held 4 bases outside the gene matches. CDR1 is MDHEN and CDR2 is SYDVKM in the germline V gene. The CDR3 length is 13 residues. Seattle patients were enrolled during active infection and followed longitudinally. Only in-frame clones appear in the TCRdb table, and some are missing; sequencing was by immunoSEQ multiplex PCR. The sample holds 200,000 to 250,000 clones, around 86% seen once. This sequence originates from a woman aged 70-85 years with COVID-19, enrolled during active disease. The sequencing sample was made of peripheral blood. This chain uses TRBV28 with TRBJ1-5, with TRBD1 matching 8 bases. The CDR3 DNA follows: TGTGCCAGCAGTAGACAGGGGATACAGCCCCAGCATTTT. Protein product: CASSRQGIQPQHF.